The text below deals with one TCR beta chain. The data derive from a study of OX40 agonist ivuxolimab in advanced cancers. The CDR3 contains 15 residues. The ends were cut back, 1 base at V and 1 base at J, with 11 bases in the middle. Germline CDR1 reads MNHEY; CDR2 reads SVGAGI. Method: immunoSEQ multiplex PCR; TCRdb's copy keeps in-frame clones and lacks some. The sample holds about 100,000 clones, 85% to 95% seen once. The chain combines TRBV6-5 with TRBJ2-7, with D unresolved. This TCR was sampled from an adult with an advanced solid tumor such as melanoma, head and neck, liver or kidney cancer. Sequences were derived from CD4+ or CD8+ T cells sorted from blood, sampled in a trial of the OX40 agonist ivuxolimab. The CDR3 region is CASSYLVGGSYEQYF. The CDR3 DNA is TGTGCCAGCAGTTACTTAGTCGGCGGTTCCTACGAGCAGTACTTC.